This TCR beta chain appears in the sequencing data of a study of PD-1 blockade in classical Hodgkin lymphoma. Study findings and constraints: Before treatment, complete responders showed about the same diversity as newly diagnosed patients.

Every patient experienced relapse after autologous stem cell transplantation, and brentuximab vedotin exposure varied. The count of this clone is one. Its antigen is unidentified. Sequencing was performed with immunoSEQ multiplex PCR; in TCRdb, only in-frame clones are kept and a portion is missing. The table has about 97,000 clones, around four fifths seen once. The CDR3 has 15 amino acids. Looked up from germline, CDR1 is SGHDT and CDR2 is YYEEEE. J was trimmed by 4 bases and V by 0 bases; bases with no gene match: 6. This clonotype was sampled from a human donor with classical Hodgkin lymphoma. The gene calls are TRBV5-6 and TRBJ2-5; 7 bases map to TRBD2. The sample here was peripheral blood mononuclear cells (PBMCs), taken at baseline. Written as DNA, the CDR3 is TGTGCCAGCAGCTTGGTTGGGGGGAGGGCAGAGACCCAGTACTTC. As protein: CASSLVGGRAETQYF. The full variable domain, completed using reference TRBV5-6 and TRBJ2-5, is DAGVTQSPTHLIKTRGQQVTLRCSPKSGHDTVSWYQQALGQGPQFIFQYYEEEERQRGNFPDRFSGHQFPNYSSELNVNALLLGDSALYLCASSLVGGRAETQYFGPGTRLLVL.